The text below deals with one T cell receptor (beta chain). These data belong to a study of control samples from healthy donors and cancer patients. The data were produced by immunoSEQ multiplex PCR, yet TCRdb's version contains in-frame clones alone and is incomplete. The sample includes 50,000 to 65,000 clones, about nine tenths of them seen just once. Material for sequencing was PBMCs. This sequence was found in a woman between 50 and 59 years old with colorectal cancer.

The CDR3: CASSRPNQPQHF. The CDR3 bases are TGTGCCAGCAGCCGTCCCAATCAGCCCCAGCATTTT. This rearrangement joins TRBV6-2 or TRBV6-3 to TRBJ1-5; D is ambiguous. This CDR3 comprises 12 residues. CDR1 is MNHEY and CDR2 is SVGEGT in the germline V gene. The germline V and J ends were trimmed by 6 bases and 3 bases, with 6 bases remaining between them.